Shown below are 8 T cell receptor beta chains from a single sample sequenced in a study of blood T cell repertoires in COVID-19. TCRdb's copy holds only in-frame clones and misses some; the assay was immunoSEQ multiplex PCR. Here the sample spans 200,000 or so clones, 80% to 85% being singletons. Sequencing used peripheral blood. These receptors were collected from a woman under 40 with acute or convalescent COVID-19.

V gene TRBV5-6 combines with J gene TRBJ1-2; D call uncertain. The germline CDR1 and CDR2 sequences are SGHDT and YYEEEE. V gave up 1 base and J gave up 9 bases, with 19 bases separating them. The CDR3 loop spans 15 amino acids. The CDR3 DNA is TGTGCCAGCAGCTTGAGACACCTCACGCAGAGCCGCTACACCTTC. It is translated as CASSLRHLTQSRYTF.

This chain joins TRBV7-2 and TRBJ1-3; no clear D gene. V gave up 1 base and J gave up 5 bases, with 9 bases separating them. The CDR3 sequence is 14 residues long. Germline assignment: CDR1 SGHTA and CDR2 FQGNSA. The DNA for the CDR3 is TGTGCCAGCAGCTTAGTGCGGAGTAGAAACACCATATATTTT. This gives the protein CASSLVRSRNTIYF.

This clone appeared a few times. CDR3 amino acids: CASSTPTGVSPLHF. CDR3 nucleotide sequence: TGTGCCAGTAGTACCCCGACAGGGGTTTCACCCCTCCACTTT. V and J are TRBV19 and TRBJ1-6; the match to TRBD1 covers 8 bases. Losses at the gene ends were 4 bases for V and 9 bases for J; bases not matched to a gene: 5. The V gene's germline CDR1 is LNHDA and CDR2 SQIVND (reference sequence). The CDR3 spans 14 residues.

The chain recombines TRBV7-2 with TRBJ2-4, with D perhaps TRBD2 (5 bases). The germline V gene encodes CDR1 SGHTA and CDR2 FQGNSA. The CDR3 sequence is 12 residues long. Trimming took 3 bases from V and 9 from J, leaving 9 bases between them. The CDR3 loop reads CASSFLAGIQYF. The CDR3 nucleotides read TGTGCCAGCAGCTTCTTGGCGGGCATTCAGTACTTC. Combining the CDR3 with reference TRBV7-2 and TRBJ2-4 gives the whole variable domain GAGVSQSPSNKVTEKGKDVELRCDPISGHTALYWYRQSLGQGLEFLIYFQGNSAPDKSGLPSDRFSAERTGGSVSTLTIQRTQQEDSAVYLCASSFLAGIQYFGAGTRLSVL.

The chain carries TRBV5-8 and TRBJ1-5; no firm D call. The CDR3 spans 14 residues. Deletions cut 5 bases from V and 3 bases from J, with 12 bases between. In germline, CDR1 is SGHTS, CDR2 YDEGEE. The CDR3 protein is CASRRRQPNQPQHF. The CDR3 DNA sequence: TGTGCCAGCAGGCGGAGGCAGCCCAATCAGCCCCAGCATTTT.

The V call is TRBV7-8, the J call TRBJ1-4; D call uncertain. Germline loops: CDR1 SGHVS, CDR2 FQNEAQ. V shed 2 bases and J shed 5 bases, with 9 bases lying between them. The CDR3 contains 14 residues. CDR3 in DNA: TGTGCCAGCAGCTTACGTTCGGGGAATGAAAAACTGTTTTTT. Amino acids: CASSLRSGNEKLFF.

The V and J genes are TRBV4-3 and TRBJ1-3; TRBD1 is a possible D gene (5 bases). Trimming pared 0 bases from V and 3 bases from J, leaving 15 bases between. The length of the CDR3 is 17 residues. Per germline, CDR1 LGHNA and CDR2 YSLEER. For the CDR3, the DNA is TGCGCCAGCAGCCAAGATGAGCTGGCTCAGGGTGGAAACACCATATATTTT. It codes for CASSQDELAQGGNTIYF.

The rearrangement uses TRBV25-1 and TRBJ1-4, with TRBD1 matching 9 bases. The CDR3 covers 13 residues. From germline, CDR1 is MGHDK and CDR2 SYGVNS. The ends lost 8 bases at V and 8 bases at J; junction bases unmatched: 6. The CDR3 protein is CASSGTGPEKLFF. The CDR3 DNA follows: TGTGCCAGCTCCGGGACAGGGCCCGAAAAACTGTTTTTT. The full variable domain, rest sourced from reference TRBV25-1 and TRBJ1-4, is EADIYQTPRYLVIGTGKKITLECSQTMGHDKMYWYQQDPGMELHLIHYSYGVNSTEKGDLSSESTVSRIRTEHFPLTLESARPSHTSQYLCASSGTGPEKLFFGSGTQLSVL.